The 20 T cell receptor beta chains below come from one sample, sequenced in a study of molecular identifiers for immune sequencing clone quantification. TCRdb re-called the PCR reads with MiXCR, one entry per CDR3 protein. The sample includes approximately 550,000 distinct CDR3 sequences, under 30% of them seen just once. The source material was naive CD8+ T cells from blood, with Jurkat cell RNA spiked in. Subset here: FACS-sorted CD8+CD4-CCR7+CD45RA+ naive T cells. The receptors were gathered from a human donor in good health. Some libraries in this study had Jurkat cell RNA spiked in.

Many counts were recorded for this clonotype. The CDR3 here is CASSFPGQPDEAFF. The CDR3 region has the DNA TGTGCCAGCAGCTTTCCGGGACAGCCAGATGAAGCTTTCTTT. The gene calls are TRBV5-6 and TRBJ1-1, with TRBD1 matching over 7 bases. CDR3 length equals 14 residues. The germline V gene encodes CDR1 SGHDT and CDR2 YYEEEE. V was clipped by 2 bases and J by 7 bases; unmatched bases: 8.

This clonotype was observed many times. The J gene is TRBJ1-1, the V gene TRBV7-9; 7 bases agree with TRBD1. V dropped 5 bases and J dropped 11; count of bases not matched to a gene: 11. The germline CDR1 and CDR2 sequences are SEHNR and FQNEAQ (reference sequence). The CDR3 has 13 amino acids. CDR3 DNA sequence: TGTGCCAGCAGCCGTGACAGGGACGTGTACGCTTTCTTT. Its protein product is CASSRDRDVYAFF.

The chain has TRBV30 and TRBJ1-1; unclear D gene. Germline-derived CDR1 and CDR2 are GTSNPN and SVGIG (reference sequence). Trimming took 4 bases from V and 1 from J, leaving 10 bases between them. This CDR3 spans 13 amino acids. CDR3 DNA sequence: TGTGCCTGGAACCACACACGGAACACTGAAGCTTTCTTT. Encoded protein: CAWNHTRNTEAFF. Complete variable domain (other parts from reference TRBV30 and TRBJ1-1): SQTIHQWPATLVQPVGSPLSLECTVEGTSNPNLYWYRQAAGRGLQLLFYSVGIGQISSEVPQNLSASRPQDRQFILSSKKLLLSDSGFYLCAWNHTRNTEAFFGQGTRLTVV.

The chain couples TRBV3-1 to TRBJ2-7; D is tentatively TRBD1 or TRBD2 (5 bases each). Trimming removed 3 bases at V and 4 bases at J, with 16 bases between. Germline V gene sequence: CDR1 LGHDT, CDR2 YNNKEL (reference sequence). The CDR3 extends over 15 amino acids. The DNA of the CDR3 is TGTGCCAGCAGCCACTTCCGGGGTCAGGGATACGAGCAGTACTTC. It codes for CASSHFRGQGYEQYF.

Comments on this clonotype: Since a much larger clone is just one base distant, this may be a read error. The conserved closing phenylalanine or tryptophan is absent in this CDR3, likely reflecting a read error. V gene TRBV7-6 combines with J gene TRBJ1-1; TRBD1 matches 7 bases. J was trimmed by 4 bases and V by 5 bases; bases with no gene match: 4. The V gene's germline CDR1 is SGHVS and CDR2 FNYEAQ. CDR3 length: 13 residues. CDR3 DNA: TGTGCCAGCAGCCGGGACAGCTTCACTGAAGCTTTCCTT. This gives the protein CASSRDSFTEAFL.

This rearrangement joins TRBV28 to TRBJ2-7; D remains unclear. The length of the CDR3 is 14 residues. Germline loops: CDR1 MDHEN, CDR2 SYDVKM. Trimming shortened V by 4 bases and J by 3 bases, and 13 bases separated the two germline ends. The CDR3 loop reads CASSSVDGNYEQYF. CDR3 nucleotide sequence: TGTGCCAGCAGTTCCGTGGACGGTAACTACGAGCAGTACTTC.

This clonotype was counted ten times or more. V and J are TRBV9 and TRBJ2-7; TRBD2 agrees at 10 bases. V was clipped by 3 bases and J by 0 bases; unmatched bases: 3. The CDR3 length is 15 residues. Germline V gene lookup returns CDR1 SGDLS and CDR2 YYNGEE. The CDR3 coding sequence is TGTGCCAGCAGCGCTAGCGGGGGAAGCTCCTACGAGCAGTACTTC. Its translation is CASSASGGSSYEQYF.

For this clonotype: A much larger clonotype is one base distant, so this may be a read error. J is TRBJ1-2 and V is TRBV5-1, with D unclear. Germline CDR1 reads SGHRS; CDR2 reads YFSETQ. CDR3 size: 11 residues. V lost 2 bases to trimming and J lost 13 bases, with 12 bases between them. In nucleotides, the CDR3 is TGCGCCAGCAGCTTTACGGGCGACTGCACCTTC. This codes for CASSFTGDCTF.

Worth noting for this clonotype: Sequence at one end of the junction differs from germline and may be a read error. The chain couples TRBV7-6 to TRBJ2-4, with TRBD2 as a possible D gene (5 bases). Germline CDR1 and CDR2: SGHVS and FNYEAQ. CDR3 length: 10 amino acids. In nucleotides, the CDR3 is TGTGCCGGCGAGGGTGAGACCCATTGCTTC. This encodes CAGEGETHCF. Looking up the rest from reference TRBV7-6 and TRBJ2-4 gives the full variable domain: GAGVSQSPRYKVTKRGQDVALRCDPISGHVSLYWYRQALGQGPEFLTYFNYEAQQDKSGLPNDRFSAERPEGSISTLTIQRTEQRDSAMYRCAGEGETHCFGAGTRLSVL.

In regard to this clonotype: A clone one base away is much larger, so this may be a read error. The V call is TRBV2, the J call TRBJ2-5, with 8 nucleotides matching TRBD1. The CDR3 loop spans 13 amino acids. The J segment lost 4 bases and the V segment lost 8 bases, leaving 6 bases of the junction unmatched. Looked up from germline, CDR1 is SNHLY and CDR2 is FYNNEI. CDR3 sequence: CASGDRTPETQYF. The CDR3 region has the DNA TGTGCCAGCGGGGACAGGACCCCAGAGACCCAGTACTTC.

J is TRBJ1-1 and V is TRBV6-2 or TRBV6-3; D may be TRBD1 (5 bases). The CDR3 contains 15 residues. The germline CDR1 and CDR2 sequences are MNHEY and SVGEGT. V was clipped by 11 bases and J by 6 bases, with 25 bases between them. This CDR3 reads CARRTRGRGVSEAFF. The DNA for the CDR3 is TGTGCCCGCCGTACCCGGGGCCGGGGGGTTTCTGAAGCTTTCTTT.

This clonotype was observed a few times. The CDR3 nucleotides read TGTGCCAGTAGTCTGACGGTGTGGACCCACGAGCAGTACTTC. Translating gives CASSLTVWTHEQYF. The chain joins TRBV19 to TRBJ2-7; D ambiguous. This CDR3 contains 14 residues. Looked up from germline, CDR1 is LNHDA and CDR2 is SQIVND (reference sequence). With 5 bases removed from V and 5 bases from J, the gap between germline ends came to 16 bases.

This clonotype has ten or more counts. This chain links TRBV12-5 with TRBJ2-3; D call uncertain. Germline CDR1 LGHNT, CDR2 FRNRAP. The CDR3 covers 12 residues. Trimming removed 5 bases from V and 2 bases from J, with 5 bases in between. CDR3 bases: TGTGCTAGTGGTCCTAACACAGATACGCAGTATTTT. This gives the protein CASGPNTDTQYF.

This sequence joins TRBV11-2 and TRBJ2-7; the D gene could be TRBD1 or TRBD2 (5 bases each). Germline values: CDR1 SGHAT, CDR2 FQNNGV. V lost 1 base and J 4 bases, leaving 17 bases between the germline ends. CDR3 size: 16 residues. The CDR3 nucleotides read TGTGCCAGCAGCTTAGCTGGGACGGGGATAGGATACGAGCAGTACTTC. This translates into CASSLAGTGIGYEQYF.

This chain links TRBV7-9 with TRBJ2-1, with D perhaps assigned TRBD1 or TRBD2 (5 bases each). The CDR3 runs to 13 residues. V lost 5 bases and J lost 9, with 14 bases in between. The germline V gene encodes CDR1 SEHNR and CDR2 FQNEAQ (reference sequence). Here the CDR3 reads CASSPAPGTEQFF. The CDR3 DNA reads TGTGCCAGCAGCCCCGCCCCGGGGACTGAGCAGTTCTTC.

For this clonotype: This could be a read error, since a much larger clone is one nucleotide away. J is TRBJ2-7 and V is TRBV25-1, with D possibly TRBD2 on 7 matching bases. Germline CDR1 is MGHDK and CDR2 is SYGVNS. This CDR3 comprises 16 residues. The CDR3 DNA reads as TGTGCCTGCAGTGATCCATCGGGGGGCCCTGCCTACGAGCAGTACTTC. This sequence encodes CACSDPSGGPAYEQYF.

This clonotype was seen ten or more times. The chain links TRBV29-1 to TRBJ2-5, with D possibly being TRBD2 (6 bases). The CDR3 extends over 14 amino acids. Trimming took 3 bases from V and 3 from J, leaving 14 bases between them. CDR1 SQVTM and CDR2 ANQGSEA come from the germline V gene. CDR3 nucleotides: TGCAGCGTTGACTGGCGGGGTGGTGAAGAGACCCAGTACTTC. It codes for CSVDWRGGEETQYF.

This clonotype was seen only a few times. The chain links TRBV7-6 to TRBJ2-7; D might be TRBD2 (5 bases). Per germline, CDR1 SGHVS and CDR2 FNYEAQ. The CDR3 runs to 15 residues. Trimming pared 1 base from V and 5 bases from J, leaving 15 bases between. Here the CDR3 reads CASSLGTRPLDEQYF. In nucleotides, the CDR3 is TGTGCCAGCAGCTTAGGTACTAGACCCCTCGACGAGCAGTACTTC.

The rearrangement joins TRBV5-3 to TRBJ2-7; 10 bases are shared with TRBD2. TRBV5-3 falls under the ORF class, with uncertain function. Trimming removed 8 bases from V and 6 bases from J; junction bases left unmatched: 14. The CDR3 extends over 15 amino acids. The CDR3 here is CASSRTSGSWVEQYF. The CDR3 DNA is TGTGCCAGCAGCCGGACTAGCGGTAGCTGGGTCGAGCAGTACTTC.

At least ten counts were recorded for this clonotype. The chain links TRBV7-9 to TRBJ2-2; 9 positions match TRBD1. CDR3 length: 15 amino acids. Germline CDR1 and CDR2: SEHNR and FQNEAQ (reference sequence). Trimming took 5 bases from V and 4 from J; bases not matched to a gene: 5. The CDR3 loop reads CASSARTGVTGELFF. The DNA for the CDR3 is TGTGCCAGCAGCGCTAGGACAGGGGTCACCGGGGAGCTGTTTTTT.